This passage covers 25 T cell receptor beta chains from one sample sequenced in a study of yellow fever vaccine responses in identical twins. TCRdb reprocessed the RT-PCR reads with MiXCR, giving one entry per CDR3 protein. The table records approximately 2,300 distinct CDR3 sequences, around 78% of them present only once. Sequencing used T cells from blood (PBMCs), unsorted or a sorted subset (not recorded which), obtained before or after yellow fever vaccination (not recorded which). These TCRs come from a woman aged 18-35 years who received the yellow fever vaccine.

About this clonotype itself: Its ends do not fully match the called genes, so a read error is possible. This chain uses TRBV4-1 with TRBJ1-2; D call uncertain. Germline loops: CDR1 MGHRA, CDR2 YSYEKL. This CDR3 comprises 15 residues. The CDR3 protein is CASSQAEGSFYGDTF. The CDR3 bases are TGCGCCAGCAGCCAAGCGGAAGGGTCGTTCTATGGCGACACCTTC.

This chain connects TRBV11-2 to TRBJ2-7; 7 nucleotides match TRBD1. The trim removed 5 bases at V and 3 bases at J, leaving 7 bases unmatched. CDR3 length: 14 amino acids. The germline gives CDR1 SGHAT, CDR2 FQNNGV. CDR3 sequence: CASSPGTASYEQYF. In DNA form, the CDR3 reads TGTGCCAGCAGCCCCGGGACAGCGAGCTACGAGCAGTACTTC.

The chain joins TRBV12-3 or TRBV12-4 to TRBJ2-5, with TRBD2 identical over 11 bases. The CDR3 contains 17 residues. J was trimmed by 5 bases and V by 3 bases; bases with no gene match: 11. The CDR3 nucleotides read TGTGCCAGCAGTTTCCATCTAGCGGGAGGATCGGGGGAGACCCAGTACTTC. Protein: CASSFHLAGGSGETQYF.

The CDR3 DNA sequence: TGTGCCAGCAGCTTAATCCCCTCTTGGACTATCCAAGAGACCCAGTACTTC. As protein: CASSLIPSWTIQETQYF. V and J are TRBV7-3 and TRBJ2-5, with a tentative D call TRBD2 (6 bases). The germline V gene encodes CDR1 SGHTA and CDR2 FQGTGA. This CDR3 has 17 residues. V was trimmed by 1 base and J by 1 base, leaving 16 bases between them. Combining the CDR3 with reference TRBV7-3 and TRBJ2-5 gives the whole variable domain GAGVSQTPSNKVTEKGKYVELRCDPISGHTALYWYRQSLGQGPEFLIYFQGTGAADDSGLPNDRFFAVRPEGSVSTLKIQRTERGDSAVYLCASSLIPSWTIQETQYFGPGTRLLVL.

The CDR3 region is CASSAQSEQYF. CDR3 DNA: TGTGCCAGCAGTGCCCAAAGTGAGCAGTACTTC. The chain joins TRBV2 to TRBJ2-7; D gene uncertain. The CDR3 runs to 11 residues. CDR1 SNHLY and CDR2 FYNNEI come from the germline V gene. The V end was cut by 4 bases, the J end by 7 bases, with 8 bases between.

This clonotype was observed once. This rearrangement joins TRBV29-1 to TRBJ1-2; D possibly corresponds to TRBD1 (5 bases). Germline loops: CDR1 SQVTM, CDR2 ANQGSEA. This CDR3 contains 12 residues. Between the trimmed V and J ends, which lost 4 bases and 3 bases, there was a span of 9 bases. The CDR3 region is CSVARDDYGYTF. The CDR3, as DNA: TGCAGCGTTGCCAGGGACGACTATGGCTACACCTTC.

V and J are TRBV13 and TRBJ2-5; 9 bases align to TRBD1. Germline CDR1 PRHDT, CDR2 FYEKMQ (reference sequence). The V gene end was trimmed by 6 bases and the J gene end by 5 bases; junction bases not matched to a gene: 7. The CDR3 runs to 14 residues. CDR3 DNA sequence: TGTGCCAGCAGAAGGACAGGGGTGGTCGAGACCCAGTACTTC. Translating it yields CASRRTGVVETQYF.

The chain links TRBV3-1 to TRBJ2-3; 9 bases agree with TRBD1. V was pared by 5 bases and J by 3 bases, with 3 bases of the junction left unmatched. The length of the CDR3 is 14 residues. The germline V gene encodes CDR1 LGHDT and CDR2 YNNKEL (reference sequence). In DNA form, the CDR3 reads TGTGCCAGCAGCTACAGGGGGCTGACAGATACGCAGTATTTT. Protein: CASSYRGLTDTQYF.

This clonotype showed up just a few times. The chain is built from TRBV6-4 and TRBJ1-6, with a weak D call TRBD1 (6 bases). The V gene's germline CDR1 is MRHNA and CDR2 SNTAGT. The V end lost 8 bases, the J end lost 6 bases, and 14 bases lay between the germline ends. This CDR3 has 14 amino acids. This CDR3 reads CASREAGVNSPLHF. The DNA for the CDR3 is TGTGCCAGCCGAGAGGCAGGGGTTAATTCACCCCTCCACTTT.

V is TRBV12-3 or TRBV12-4 and J is TRBJ1-2; TRBD1 matches 7 bases. The ends lost 8 bases at V and 4 bases at J; junction bases unmatched: 7. This CDR3 spans 13 amino acids. The CDR3 bases are TGTGCCAGCGCCCGGGACAGACCCTATGGCTACACCTTC. Protein sequence: CASARDRPYGYTF.

The rearrangement links TRBV7-3 to TRBJ2-3, with D uncertain. V was clipped by 3 bases and J by 3 bases, with 4 bases between them. The CDR3 is 12 residues long. CDR1 SGHTA and CDR2 FQGTGA come from the germline V gene. The CDR3 bases are TGTGCCAGCAGCTTTGGAACAGATACGCAGTATTTT. This sequence encodes CASSFGTDTQYF.

This chain uses TRBV4-1 with TRBJ2-7; 9 bases match TRBD2. Germline loops: CDR1 MGHRA, CDR2 YSYEKL. The CDR3 is made up of 17 amino acids. V gave up 4 bases and J gave up 0 bases; unmatched junction bases: 10. CDR3: CASSPMTSGLFSYEQYF. Written as DNA, the CDR3 is TGCGCCAGCAGCCCAATGACTAGCGGCCTCTTCTCCTACGAGCAGTACTTC.

This chain joins TRBV11-3 and TRBJ1-5; tentatively, D is TRBD1 (6 bases). Germline values: CDR1 SGHNT, CDR2 YENEEA. The CDR3 loop spans 13 amino acids. Trimming took 2 bases from V and 5 from J, leaving 7 bases between them. CDR3 region: CASSLYRDQPQHF. DNA of the CDR3: TGTGCCAGCAGCTTATACAGGGATCAGCCCCAGCATTTT.

The V call is TRBV10-1, the J call TRBJ2-1; a weak D match, TRBD2 (5 bases). CDR1 WNHNN and CDR2 SYGVQD come from the germline V gene (reference sequence). The V and J ends lost 2 bases and 9 bases respectively, with 17 bases between them. This CDR3 has 15 residues. The CDR3: CASSERRGIGREQFF. The DNA for the CDR3 is TGCGCCAGCAGTGAGCGACGGGGAATCGGTCGTGAGCAGTTCTTC.

CDR3 protein: CASSTPRRLARQETQYF. In DNA, the CDR3 is TGTGCCAGCAGCACGCCCCGGCGGTTGGCCCGCCAAGAGACCCAGTACTTC. V usage is TRBV28 and J usage is TRBJ2-5, with D unresolved. Per the germline V gene, CDR1 is MDHEN and CDR2 is SYDVKM. V was cut by 6 bases and J by 1 base, with 21 bases left in between. The CDR3 is made up of 17 amino acids.

The chain links TRBV12-1 to TRBJ1-2; TRBD1 is taken as the D call from the table, unchecked against the DNA. TRBV12-1 is termed a pseudogene. CDR3 length equals 14 residues. The chain's CDR3 is CASSFLTGPAGYTF. As DNA, the CDR3 is TGTGCCAGCAGCTTTCTGACAGGGCCGGCGGGCTACACCTTC.

V is TRBV19 and J is TRBJ2-7, with TRBD1 matching over 7 bases. This CDR3 has 13 residues. The germline CDR1 and CDR2 sequences are LNHDA and SQIVND (reference sequence). V lost 5 bases, J lost 2 bases, and 3 bases stayed unmatched. This CDR3 reads CASSQGQAYEQYF. In DNA form, the CDR3 reads TGTGCCAGTAGTCAAGGACAGGCCTACGAGCAGTACTTC.

This clonotype was found a few times. This sequence joins TRBV29-1 and TRBJ1-2, with TRBD1 identical over 9 bases. Looked up from germline, CDR1 is SQVTM and CDR2 is ANQGSEA. CDR3 size: 15 residues. After removal of 4 bases from V and 3 bases from J, the junction contained 9 bases not matched to a gene. The CDR3, as DNA: TGCAGCGTTGTAAGCGTGGACAGGGGTGACTATGGCTACACCTTC. Protein product: CSVVSVDRGDYGYTF.

This sequence joins TRBV7-9 and TRBJ2-1, with 12 positions matching TRBD2. The CDR3 runs 17 residues. Germline V gives CDR1 SEHNR, CDR2 FQNEAQ (reference sequence). With 5 bases clipped from V and 7 bases from J, the junction kept 12 bases outside the gene matches. CDR3 DNA sequence: TGTGCCAGCAGCCATCTAGCCCCTAGCGGGGGGGCTAATGAGCAGTTCTTC. Translating gives CASSHLAPSGGANEQFF.

This rearrangement joins TRBV4-1 to TRBJ1-6, with D possibly matching TRBD1 (5 bases). Germline V gene sequence: CDR1 MGHRA, CDR2 YSYEKL. The CDR3 covers 15 residues. Deletions cut 1 base from V and 9 bases from J, with 13 bases between. DNA for the CDR3: TGCGCCAGCAGCCAAGTTGGGGGTAGGGGTTCACCCCTCCACTTT. The encoded protein is CASSQVGGRGSPLHF.

This clonotype was counted only a few times. The chain combines TRBV14 with TRBJ1-1; D is possibly TRBD1 (5 bases). Germline V gene sequence: CDR1 SGHDN, CDR2 FVKESK. CDR3 length equals 15 residues. Trimming took 3 bases from V and 1 from J, leaving 12 bases between them. The CDR3 spells CASSQEGLRNTEAFF. Here the CDR3 DNA reads TGTGCCAGCAGCCAGGAGGGACTGAGGAACACTGAAGCTTTCTTT.

This clonotype was detected a few times. The chain employs TRBV5-1 and TRBJ1-2, with a possible D match to TRBD1 (5 bases). Deletions cut 4 bases from V and 8 bases from J, with 21 bases between. This CDR3 spans 15 amino acids. Germline assignment: CDR1 SGHRS and CDR2 YFSETQ. CDR3 nucleotides: TGCGCCAGCAGCCCTGATATACCCGGGACTTCGGGCTACACCTTC. Its translation is CASSPDIPGTSGYTF. The full variable domain, completed using reference TRBV5-1 and TRBJ1-2, is KAGVTQTPRYLIKTRGQQVTLSCSPISGHRSVSWYQQTPGQGLQFLFEYFSETQRNKGNFPGRFSGRQFSNSRSEMNVSTLELGDSALYLCASSPDIPGTSGYTFGSGTRLTVV.

V and J are TRBV23-1 and TRBJ1-2, with D possibly being TRBD1 (5 bases). TRBV23-1 is labeled an ORF, and its function is uncertain. V dropped 2 bases and J dropped 3 bases, with 16 bases sitting between them. The CDR3 spans 16 residues. The CDR3 reads CASSQARASRDYGYTF. The CDR3 DNA follows: TGCGCCAGCAGTCAAGCCAGGGCCTCTAGGGACTATGGCTACACCTTC.

The chain has TRBV11-1 and TRBJ2-7; TRBD2 aligns across 10 bases. The CDR3 contains 14 residues. Germline V CDR1 and CDR2: SGHAT, FQDESV (reference sequence). Losses at the gene ends were 4 bases for V and 5 bases for J; bases not matched to a gene: 5. DNA for the CDR3: TGTGCCAGCAGCTCGGCTAGCGGGGGAGACGAGCAGTACGTC. This gives the protein CASSSASGGDEQYV.

The rearrangement joins TRBV9 to TRBJ2-1; D unresolved. This CDR3 has 14 residues. The ends were cut back, 3 bases at V and 5 bases at J, with 12 bases in the middle. CDR1 SGDLS and CDR2 YYNGEE come from the germline V gene. The CDR3 coding sequence is TGTGCCAGCAGCGGAGTACCCTCACACAATGAGCAGTTCTTC. It specifies CASSGVPSHNEQFF. Complete variable domain (other parts from reference TRBV9 and TRBJ2-1): DSGVTQTPKHLITATGQRVTLRCSPRSGDLSVYWYQQSLDQGLQFLIQYYNGEERAKGNILERFSAQQFPDLHSELNLSSLELGDSALYFCASSGVPSHNEQFFGPGTRLTVL.